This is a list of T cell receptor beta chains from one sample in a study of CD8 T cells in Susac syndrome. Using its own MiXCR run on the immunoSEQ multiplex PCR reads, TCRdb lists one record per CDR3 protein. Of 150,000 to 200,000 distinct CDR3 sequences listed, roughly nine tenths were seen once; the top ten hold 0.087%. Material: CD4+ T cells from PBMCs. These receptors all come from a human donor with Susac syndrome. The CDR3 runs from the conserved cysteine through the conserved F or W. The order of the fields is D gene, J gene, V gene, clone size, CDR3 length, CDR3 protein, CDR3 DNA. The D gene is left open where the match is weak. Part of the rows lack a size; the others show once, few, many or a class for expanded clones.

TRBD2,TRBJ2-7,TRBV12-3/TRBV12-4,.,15,CASSLAAGGPYEQYF,TGTGCCAGCAGTTTGGCAGCGGGAGGTCCTTACGAGCAGTACTTC
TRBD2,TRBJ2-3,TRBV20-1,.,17,CSARAPGTSGRGDTQYF,TGCAGTGCTAGAGCCCCCGGGACTAGCGGGAGAGGGGATACGCAGTATTTT
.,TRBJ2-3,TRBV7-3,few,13,CASSSTGTDTQYF,TGTGCCAGCAGCTCGACAGGCACAGATACGCAGTATTTT
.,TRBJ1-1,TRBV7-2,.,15,CASSLLSRVNTEAFF,TGTGCCAGCAGCTTATTGTCCAGGGTGAACACTGAAGCTTTCTTT
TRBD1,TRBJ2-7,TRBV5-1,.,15,CASSHGGTGGLEQYF,TGCGCCAGCAGCCACGGGGGGACAGGGGGACTCGAGCAGTACTTC
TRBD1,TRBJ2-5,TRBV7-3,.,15,CASSLTGTAQETQYF,TGTGCCAGCAGCTTAACCGGGACAGCACAAGAGACCCAGTACTTC
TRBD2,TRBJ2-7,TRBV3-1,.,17,CASSPKAASGREYEQYF,TGTGCCAGCAGCCCAAAAGCGGCTAGCGGGAGAGAATACGAGCAGTACTTC
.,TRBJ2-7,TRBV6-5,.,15,CASRRGTSDIYEQYF,TGTGCCAGCAGGAGGGGGACATCGGACATTTACGAGCAGTACTTC
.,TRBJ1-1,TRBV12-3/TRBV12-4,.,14,CASRIFLSGSEAFF,TGTGCCAGCAGGATTTTTTTATCAGGGTCTGAAGCTTTCTTT
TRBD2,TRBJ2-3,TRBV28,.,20,CASSLRGGRANLPGTDTQYF,TGTGCCAGCAGTTTAAGGGGCGGGAGGGCCAACCTCCCTGGCACAGATACGCAGTATTTT
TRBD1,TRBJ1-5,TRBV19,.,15,CASRQTGQSDQPQHF,TGTGCCAGTAGACAGACAGGGCAATCCGATCAGCCCCAGCATTTT
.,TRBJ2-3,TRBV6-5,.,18,CASSYSIPQRASTDTQYF,TGTGCCAGCAGTTACTCGATCCCGCAACGGGCAAGCACAGATACGCAGTATTTT
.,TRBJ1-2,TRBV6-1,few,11,CASSNTYGYTF,TGTGCCAGCAGTAACACCTATGGCTACACCTTC
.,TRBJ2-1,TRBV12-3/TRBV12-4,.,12,CASTPSTIEQFF,TGTGCCAGCACCCCCTCGACTATTGAGCAGTTCTTC
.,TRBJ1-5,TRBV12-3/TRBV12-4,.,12,CASRRDNQPQHF,TGTGCCAGCAGGAGGGACAATCAGCCCCAGCATTTT
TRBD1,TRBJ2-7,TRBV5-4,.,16,CASSSSGDRGFYEQYF,TGTGCCAGCAGCTCCAGTGGGGACAGGGGTTTCTACGAGCAGTACTTC
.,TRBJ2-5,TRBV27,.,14,CASSFLGPQETQYF,TGTGCCAGCAGTTTCCTAGGTCCGCAAGAGACCCAGTACTTC
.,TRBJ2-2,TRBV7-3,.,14,CASSSRTEGGELFF,TGTGCCAGCAGCTCTAGGACAGAAGGCGGGGAGCTGTTTTTT
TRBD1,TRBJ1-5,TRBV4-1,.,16,CASSQDFGQGAQPQHF,TGCGCCAGCAGCCAAGATTTTGGGCAGGGGGCCCAGCCCCAGCATTTT
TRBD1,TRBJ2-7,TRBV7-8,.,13,CASSRGQGLKQYF,TGTGCCAGCAGCCGCGGACAGGGATTGAAGCAGTACTTC
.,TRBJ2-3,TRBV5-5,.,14,CASSLFFSTDTQYF,TGTGCCAGCAGCTTGTTCTTCAGCACAGATACGCAGTATTTT
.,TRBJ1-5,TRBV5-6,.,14,CASSRWGRNQPQHF,TGTGCCAGCAGCCGCTGGGGACGTAACCAGCCCCAGCATTTT
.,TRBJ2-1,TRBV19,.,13,CASSGASYNEQFF,TGTGCCAGTAGCGGAGCCTCCTACAATGAGCAGTTCTTC
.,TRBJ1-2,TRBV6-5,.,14,CASSYSGASGGYTF,TGTGCCAGCAGTTACTCGGGGGCCTCGGGAGGCTACACCTTC
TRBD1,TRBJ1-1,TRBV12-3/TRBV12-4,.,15,CASSSGNRGGTEAFF,TGTGCCAGCAGTTCGGGCAACAGGGGGGGCACTGAAGCTTTCTTT
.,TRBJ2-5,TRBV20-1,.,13,CSADTRVRETQYF,TGCAGTGCAGATACCAGGGTTAGGGAGACCCAGTACTTC
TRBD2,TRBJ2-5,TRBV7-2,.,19,CASSRAGLAGFLNQETQYF,TGTGCCAGCAGCCGTGCGGGACTAGCGGGATTCCTCAACCAAGAGACCCAGTACTTC
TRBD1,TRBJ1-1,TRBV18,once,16,CASSPGTGGWITEAFF,TGTGCCAGCTCACCAGGGACAGGGGGTTGGATCACTGAAGCTTTCTTT
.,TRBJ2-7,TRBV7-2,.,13,CASSLLFANEQYF,TGTGCCAGCAGCTTACTTTTCGCTAACGAGCAGTACTTC
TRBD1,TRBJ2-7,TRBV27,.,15,CASSFKRQGRGQQYF,TGTGCCAGCAGTTTCAAACGACAGGGGAGAGGGCAGCAGTACTTC
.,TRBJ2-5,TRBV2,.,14,CASNWRQEGETQYF,TGTGCCAGCAACTGGAGGCAGGAGGGAGAGACCCAGTACTTC
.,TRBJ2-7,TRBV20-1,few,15,CSARSAGPAGDEQYF,TGCAGTGCTAGATCGGCGGGACCCGCTGGTGACGAGCAGTACTTC
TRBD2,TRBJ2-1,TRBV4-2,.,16,CASSQEAAGGPNEQFF,TGTGCCAGCAGCCAAGAGGCAGCGGGAGGGCCTAATGAGCAGTTCTTC
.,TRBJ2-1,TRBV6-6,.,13,CASSRDFYNEQFF,TGTGCCAGCAGCCGGGATTTCTACAATGAGCAGTTCTTC
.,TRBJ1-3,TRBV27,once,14,CASRRGDSGNTIYF,TGTGCCAGCCGCCGTGGGGACTCTGGAAACACCATATATTTT
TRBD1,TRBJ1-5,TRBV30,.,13,CAWSGTGNQPQLF,TGTGCCTGGTCCGGGACAGGTAATCAGCCCCAGCTTTTT
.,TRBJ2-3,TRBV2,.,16,CASRPLARGGTDTQYF,TGTGCCAGCAGGCCCCTGGCACGGGGCGGCACAGATACGCAGTATTTT
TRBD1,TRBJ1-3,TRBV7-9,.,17,CASSFSGQVYSGNTIYF,TGTGCCAGCAGCTTTAGTGGACAGGTGTACTCTGGAAACACCATATATTTT
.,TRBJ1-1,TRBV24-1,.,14,CANRLTATNTEAFF,TGTGCCAATAGATTGACAGCCACGAACACTGAAGCTTTCTTT
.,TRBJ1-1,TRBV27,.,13,CASSLSGRTEAFF,TGTGCCAGCAGTTTATCAGGCCGGACTGAAGCTTTCTTT
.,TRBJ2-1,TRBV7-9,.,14,CASSLGLGDNEQFF,TGTGCCAGCAGCTTAGGTTTAGGGGACAATGAGCAGTTCTTC
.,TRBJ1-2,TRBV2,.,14,CASNYNADPPMNTF,TGTGCCAGCAACTACAACGCCGACCCACCCATGAACACCTTC
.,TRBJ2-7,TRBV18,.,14,CASSAQAETYEQYF,TGTGCCAGCTCAGCCCAAGCGGAAACATACGAGCAGTACTTC
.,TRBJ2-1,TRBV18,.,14,CASSPTDSYNEQFF,TGTGCCAGCTCACCGACAGACTCCTACAATGAGCAGTTCTTC
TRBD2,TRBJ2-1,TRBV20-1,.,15,CSATLAGAPYNEQFF,TGCAGTGCTACACTAGCGGGGGCCCCCTACAATGAGCAGTTCTTC
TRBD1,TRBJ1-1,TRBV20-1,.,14,CSARGNRGNTEAFF,TGCAGTGCTAGGGGAAACAGGGGAAACACTGAAGCTTTCTTT
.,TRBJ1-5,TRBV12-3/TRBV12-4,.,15,CASSFGRLSNQPQHF,TGTGCCAGCAGTTTTGGACGGCTTAGCAATCAGCCCCAGCATTTT
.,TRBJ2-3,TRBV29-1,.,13,CSYSLTVTDTQYF,TGCAGCTACTCATTGACAGTCACAGATACGCAGTATTTT
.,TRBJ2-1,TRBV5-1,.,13,CASSLGGDNEQFF,TGCGCCAGCAGCTTGGGGGGGGACAATGAGCAGTTCTTC
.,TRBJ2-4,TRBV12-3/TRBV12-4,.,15,CASSFYSGPMDIQYF,TGTGCCAGCAGTTTTTATAGCGGCCCCATGGACATTCAGTACTTC
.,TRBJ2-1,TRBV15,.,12,CATSSRGNEQFF,TGTGCCACCAGCAGTCGGGGGAATGAGCAGTTCTTC
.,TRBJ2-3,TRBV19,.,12,CASSSSGDTQYF,TGTGCCAGTAGTTCTAGTGGAGATACGCAGTATTTT